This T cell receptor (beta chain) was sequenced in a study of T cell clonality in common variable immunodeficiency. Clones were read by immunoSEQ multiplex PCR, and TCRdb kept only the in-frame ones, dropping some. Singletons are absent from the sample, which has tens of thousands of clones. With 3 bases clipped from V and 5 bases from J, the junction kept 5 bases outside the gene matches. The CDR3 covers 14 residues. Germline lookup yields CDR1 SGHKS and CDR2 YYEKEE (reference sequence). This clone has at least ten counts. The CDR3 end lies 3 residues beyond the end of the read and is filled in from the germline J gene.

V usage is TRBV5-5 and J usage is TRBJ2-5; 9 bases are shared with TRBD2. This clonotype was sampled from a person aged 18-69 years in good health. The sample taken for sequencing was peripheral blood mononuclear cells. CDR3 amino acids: CASSSSSGIETQYF. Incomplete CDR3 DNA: TGTGCCAGCAGCTCGTCTAGCGGGATTGAGACC.